Sequencing of this T cell receptor beta chain was carried out in a study of T cells in Graves' hyperthyroidism and ophthalmopathy. Germline lookup yields CDR1 MNHEY and CDR2 SMNVEV (reference sequence). This CDR3 spans 14 amino acids. Trimming took off 3 bases at V and 4 bases at J, with 13 bases between the two ends. Template material for amplifying TCR beta CDR3 regions consisted of RNA transcripts. The TCR CDR3 was amplified in a first-round RT-PCR using the HTBI primer set. MiXCR, applied by TCRdb to the multiplex PCR reads, yields one record per CDR3 protein. The sample yields around 350,000 distinct CDR3 sequences, around 25% seen once. Concerning this clonotype: No antigen is known for it.

The study, taken as a whole, reports: Ophthalmopathy, as predicted by the model, came a median roughly 6.5 months after the prediction.

PBMCs were sourced from over 8.5 ml fresh peripheral blood. This receptor was identified in a man in his forties or fifties with Graves' hyperthyroidism. This chain uses TRBV27 with TRBJ2-7; possibly TRBD2 for D (5 bases). The sample comprised blood. The DNA for the CDR3 is TGTGCCAGCAGTTTTTCGGACTCAGCGTACGAGCAGTACTTC. This encodes CASSFSDSAYEQYF.